These T cell receptor beta chains were read from a single sample in a study of PD-L1 blockade in urothelial cancer. Profiling relied on immunoSEQ multiplex PCR, and the TCRdb table lists in-frame clones only, not all of them. Among tens of thousands of clones listed, roughly 84% were seen once. The starting material was PBMCs, obtained around atezolizumab (anti-PD-L1) treatment. The receptors shown here come from a man in his 60s with urothelial cancer. Both conserved end residues are part of each CDR3. Each record gives: clone size, V gene, J gene, CDR3 protein. For some rows the clone size is stated as once, few or many, or as a class when expanded; others skip it.

.	TRBV7-2	TRBJ1-2	CASSPQGLSGYGYTF
.	TRBV27	TRBJ2-6	CASSYLYRESGANVLTF
.	TRBV9	TRBJ2-3	CASSVPSGGADTQYF
once	TRBV5-5	TRBJ1-4	CASSLVSTTNEKLFF
.	TRBV7-2	TRBJ1-3	CASSLRGSGNTIYF
few	TRBV6-1	TRBJ1-2	CASSETGGYGYTF
few	TRBV5-6	TRBJ1-3	CASSRRGLGNTIYF
.	TRBV7-9	TRBJ1-3	CASSLGDRDFSGNTIYF
few	TRBV6-1	TRBJ1-3	CASTEGTEHF
.	TRBV4-1	TRBJ2-7	CASSTLGRDTYEQYF
.	TRBV4-3	TRBJ1-1	CASSHRQGARTEAFF
.	TRBV30	TRBJ2-3	CAWRDRGTDTQYF
.	TRBV9	TRBJ1-1	CASSVDRTGRAFF
few	TRBV7-3	TRBJ2-5	CASSPYGTSETQYF
few	TRBV6-5	TRBJ2-5	CASSLTIVETQYF
.	TRBV20-1	TRBJ1-2	CSARAQYGYTF
.	TRBV9	TRBJ2-7	CASSVEGQGNNEQYF
.	TRBV2	TRBJ2-3	CASGTGQTDTQYF
.	TRBV5-1	TRBJ1-1	CASRRGGDTEAFF
.	TRBV10-3	TRBJ1-3	CAISESTDRNTIYF
.	TRBV7-3	TRBJ1-1	CASSPNSDTEAFF
.	TRBV19	TRBJ1-2	CASRIGGGNYGYTF
few	TRBV7-9	TRBJ1-2	CASSDYRLNYGYTF
.	TRBV6-5	TRBJ1-2	CASSYSTPSAGYTF
.	TRBV2	TRBJ2-3	CASRPSTSGSADTQYF
.	TRBV4-2	TRBJ2-3	CASSQGGRSPDTQYF